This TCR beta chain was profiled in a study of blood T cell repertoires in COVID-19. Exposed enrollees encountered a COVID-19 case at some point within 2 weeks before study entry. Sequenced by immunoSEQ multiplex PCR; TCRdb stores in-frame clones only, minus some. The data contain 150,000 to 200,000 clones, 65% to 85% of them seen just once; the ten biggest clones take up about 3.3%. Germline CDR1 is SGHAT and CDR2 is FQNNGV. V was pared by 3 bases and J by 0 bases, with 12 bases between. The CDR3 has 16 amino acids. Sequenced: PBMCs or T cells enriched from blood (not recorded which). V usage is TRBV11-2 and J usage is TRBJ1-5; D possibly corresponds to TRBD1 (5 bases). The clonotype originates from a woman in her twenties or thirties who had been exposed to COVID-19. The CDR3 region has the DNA TGTGCCAGCAGCTTCGGGGGTGGGGGTAGCAATCAGCCCCAGCATTTT. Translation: CASSFGGGGSNQPQHF.